This entry lists 7 T cell receptor beta chains sequenced from one sample in a study of T cells in Graves' hyperthyroidism and ophthalmopathy. Authors of the study amplified TCR beta CDR3 regions from RNA transcripts. TCR CDR3 regions were first amplified by RT-PCR with HTBI primers. TCRdb reprocessed the multiplex PCR reads with MiXCR, giving one entry per CDR3 protein. Here the sample spans 480,000 or so distinct CDR3 sequences, over 45% being singletons. Material for sequencing was peripheral blood or thyroid tissue (not recorded which). The receptors were gathered from an adult woman with Graves' disease, either hyperthyroidism or ophthalmopathy (not recorded which).

This clonotype was recorded a few times. One junction end does not reproduce the germline sequence, and a read error may be involved. The V call is TRBV4-2, the J call TRBJ2-2; TRBD2 matches at 7 bases. Germline loops: CDR1 LGHNA, CDR2 YNFKEQ. This CDR3 is 16 amino acids long. CDR3 region: CASSQSVGGPTGELSF. The CDR3 region has the DNA TGTGCCAGCAGCCAATCAGTGGGAGGGCCAACCGGGGAGCTGTCTTTT.

The chain carries TRBV5-6 and TRBJ2-5, with 9 positions matching TRBD1. CDR3 length equals 15 residues. Germline loops: CDR1 SGHDT, CDR2 YYEEEE. V gave up 5 bases and J gave up 0 bases; unmatched junction bases: 5. The CDR3 nucleotides are TGTGCCAGCAGGGGGACAGGGTTGTACCAAGAGACCCAGTACTTC. Protein sequence: CASRGTGLYQETQYF.

The rearrangement joins TRBV12-3 or TRBV12-4 to TRBJ1-5; 7 nucleotides match TRBD1. J was trimmed by 7 bases and V by 3 bases; bases with no gene match: 6. The CDR3 runs to 14 residues. CDR3 DNA sequence: TGTGCCAGCAGTTTCGACAGGGCGCGGCAGCCCCAGCATTTT. Protein product: CASSFDRARQPQHF.

This clonotype occurred many times. The J gene is TRBJ2-5, the V gene TRBV13; 13 positions agree with TRBD2. V shed 3 bases and J 5 bases; nucleotides not matched to a gene: 6. The CDR3 has 16 residues. The germline CDR1 and CDR2 sequences are PRHDT and FYEKMQ (reference sequence). The CDR3 DNA is TGTGCCAGCAGCTTTGGACTAGCGGGAGTCGTTGAGACCCAGTACTTC. Translated, it gives CASSFGLAGVVETQYF.

The V call is TRBV10-3, the J call TRBJ2-1; maybe TRBD2 (6 bases). Trimming pared 9 bases from V and 2 bases from J, leaving 17 bases between. The CDR3 covers 15 residues. Germline lookup yields CDR1 ENHRY and CDR2 SYGVKD. CDR3 in amino acids: CAIWGGRLPYNEQFF. The CDR3 region has the DNA TGTGCCATATGGGGAGGTCGGTTGCCCTACAATGAGCAGTTCTTC.

This clonotype occurred many times. V and J are TRBV5-5 and TRBJ2-5; D possibly uses TRBD1 or TRBD2 (5 bases each). V gave up 3 bases and J gave up 5 bases, with 14 bases separating them. The CDR3 has 14 amino acids. From germline, CDR1 is SGHKS and CDR2 YYEKEE (reference sequence). The CDR3 protein is CASSSDTWGETQYF. The CDR3 DNA sequence: TGTGCCAGCAGCTCAGACACCTGGGGGGAGACCCAGTACTTC.

This clonotype has only a few counts. The chain uses TRBV6-5 and TRBJ1-1, with D possibly matching TRBD1 (6 bases). V lost 7 bases, J lost 0 bases, and 12 bases lay in between. The CDR3 loop spans 14 amino acids. Germline values: CDR1 MNHEY, CDR2 SVGAGI. Here the CDR3 DNA reads TGTGCCAGCACCCGCGGACAGTTGAACACTGAAGCTTTCTTT. The encoded protein is CASTRGQLNTEAFF.